The 8 T cell receptor beta chains below come from one sample, sequenced in a study of OX40 agonist ivuxolimab in advanced cancers. Repertoires were generated with immunoSEQ multiplex PCR, while TCRdb's copy carries only in-frame clones and drops some. Among around 100,000 clones listed, nearly 90% were seen once. The sample consisted of CD4+ or CD8+ T cells sorted from blood, taken in a trial of the OX40 agonist ivuxolimab. Every receptor here comes from an adult with an advanced solid tumor such as melanoma, head and neck, liver or kidney cancer.

As to this clone: This specimen includes other DNA sequences encoding the same CDR3. CDR3 in DNA: TGCAGCGTTGCGGGGACAGATAATCAGCCCCAGCATTTT. Protein sequence: CSVAGTDNQPQHF. This chain connects TRBV29-1 to TRBJ1-5, with 7 bases lining up with TRBD1. J lost 4 bases, V lost 4 bases, and 4 bases had no gene match. The CDR3 is made up of 13 amino acids. Germline CDR1 and CDR2: SQVTM and ANQGSEA.

This clone was recorded only once. The chain carries TRBV30 and TRBJ2-3; no definite D call. Trimming stripped 4 bases from V and 6 bases from J, with 14 bases between. Germline V gene data show CDR1 as GTSNPN and CDR2 as SVGIG (reference sequence). The CDR3 loop spans 13 amino acids. CDR3 sequence reads: CAWTLMRVDTQYF. The CDR3 coding sequence is TGTGCCTGGACTCTGATGAGAGTGGATACGCAGTATTTT.

This rearrangement joins TRBV7-9 to TRBJ2-1; 8 nucleotides agree with TRBD1. Germline CDR1 and CDR2: SEHNR and FQNEAQ (reference sequence). V lost 3 bases to trimming and J lost 2 bases; unmatched junction nucleotides: 3. The CDR3 loop spans 15 amino acids. The CDR3 DNA reads TGTGCCAGCAGCTTCTTACAGGGGGCCTACAATGAGCAGTTCTTC. Its translation: CASSFLQGAYNEQFF. Full variable domain (missing parts from reference TRBV7-9 and TRBJ2-1): DTGVSQNPRHKITKRGQNVTFRCDPISEHNRLYWYRQTLGQGPEFLTYFQNEAQLEKSRLLSDRFSAERPKGSFSTLEIQRTEQGDSAMYLCASSFLQGAYNEQFFGPGTRLTVL.

A word on this clone: Other nucleotide sequences from this sample produce the same CDR3. The chain combines TRBV5-1 with TRBJ2-2; D possibly corresponds to TRBD1 (5 bases). There are 13 residues in the CDR3. Per the germline V gene, CDR1 is SGHRS and CDR2 is YFSETQ. With 2 bases removed from V and 4 bases from J, the gap between germline ends came to 6 bases. CDR3 residues: CASSLGVTGELFF. The CDR3 DNA reads TGCGCCAGCAGCTTAGGGGTCACCGGGGAGCTGTTTTTT.

V is TRBV30 and J is TRBJ2-7; TRBD2 aligns across 9 bases. V gave up 0 bases and J gave up 3 bases; unmatched junction bases: 9. The germline V gene has CDR1 GTSNPN and CDR2 SVGIG (reference sequence). The CDR3 runs to 16 residues. The CDR3 spells CAWSVLRTSDRYEQYF. CDR3 DNA: TGTGCCTGGAGTGTACTCAGGACTAGCGACCGCTACGAGCAGTACTTC.

This clone was seen a few times. V is TRBV7-8 and J is TRBJ1-1; possibly TRBD1 for D (6 bases). Between the trimmed V and J ends, which lost 2 bases and 1 base, there was a span of 11 bases. Per the germline V gene, CDR1 is SGHVS and CDR2 is FQNEAQ. This CDR3 has 15 amino acids. Here the CDR3 reads CASSLLGGRNTEAFF. The CDR3 DNA follows: TGTGCCAGCAGCTTACTCGGGGGGCGGAACACTGAAGCTTTCTTT.

This chain joins TRBV7-2 and TRBJ1-1; tentative D call: TRBD1 (6 bases). V lost 5 bases, J lost 3 bases, and 16 bases lay in between. The germline V gene has CDR1 SGHTA and CDR2 FQGNSA. This CDR3 comprises 15 residues. As DNA, the CDR3 is TGTGCCAGCAGCACTATGGGGGCCGTTTACACTGAAGCTTTCTTT. Its protein is CASSTMGAVYTEAFF.

This clone appeared a single time. The chain recombines TRBV25-1 with TRBJ2-1, with TRBD1 identical over 9 bases. CDR3 length equals 16 residues. In germline, CDR1 is MGHDK, CDR2 SYGVNS. Trimming removed 6 bases from V and 8 bases from J; junction bases left unmatched: 14. CDR3 protein: CASSPLLTGGGHEQFF. CDR3 in DNA: TGTGCCAGCAGCCCCCTCTTGACAGGGGGAGGCCATGAGCAGTTCTTC.